These T cell receptor beta chains were read from a single sample in a study of identical twins. Each CDR3 protein gets one entry after TCRdb re-called the 5' RACE reads with MiXCR. The repertoire holds fewer than 500,000 distinct CDR3 sequences, with roughly an eighth as singletons. These data were also filed under a second study, of yellow fever vaccine responses in identical twins.

The sequencing input was CD4+ T cells sorted from blood. The receptors shown here come from a young woman in good health. Each CDR3 is given with its conserved first and last residue. Fields, in order: clone size, V gene, J gene, D gene, CDR3 DNA, CDR3 protein. The D gene is left open where the match is weak. Expanded clones are given a class, and other clones once, few, many or no size at all.

>once|TRBV7-2|TRBJ1-2|-
TGTGCCAGCAGCTTATCGACAGGCCTCAGCGACAACAACTATGGCTACACCTTC
CASSLSTGLSDNNYGYTF
>few|TRBV4-2|TRBJ2-7|TRBD1
TGTGCCAGCAGCCAGTTGGGACAGGCCTCCCCCTACGAGCAGTACTTC
CASSQLGQASPYEQYF
>-|TRBV7-9|TRBJ2-1|-
TGTGCCAGCAGCTCTCAGCGCGATGAGCAGTTCTTC
CASSSQRDEQFF
>-|TRBV30|TRBJ1-1|-
TGTGCCTGGACCCACAGCGGGAACACTGAAGCTTTCTTT
CAWTHSGNTEAFF
>many|TRBV20-1|TRBJ2-7|TRBD2
TGCAGTGCTACTCGGGGGGGCGCCAGGACTAGCGGGACTAGCTCCTACGAGCAGTACTTC
CSATRGGARTSGTSSYEQYF
>many|TRBV5-1|TRBJ2-1|-
TGCGCCAGCAGCTTGTTGCTCTTAGGGGGGAACTACAATGAGCAGTTCTTC
CASSLLLLGGNYNEQFF
>-|TRBV20-1|TRBJ2-3|TRBD2
TGCAGTTCCCGACTAGCGGGAGAAACAGATACGCAGTATTTT
CSSRLAGETDTQYF
>-|TRBV12-3/TRBV12-4|TRBJ2-1|-
TGTGCCAGCATCACCGGGGCATACAATGAGCAGTTCTTC
CASITGAYNEQFF
>few|TRBV6-2/TRBV6-3|TRBJ2-1|TRBD2
TGTGCCAGCAACCGTTTGGCTAGCGGGGTCCTAGGGAATGAGCAGTTCTTC
CASNRLASGVLGNEQFF
>few|TRBV5-4|TRBJ1-1|TRBD1
TGTGCCAGCAGCCTACGGACAGGGAGGGACACTGAAGCTTTCTTT
CASSLRTGRDTEAFF
>-|TRBV7-2|TRBJ2-3|-
TGTGCCAGCAGCTTAGGGGGGGGCGAAGTACATACGCAGTATTTT
CASSLGGGEVHTQYF
>few|TRBV4-2|TRBJ2-3|TRBD2
TGTGCCAGCAGCCAATCCACTAGCGGGACCGGGCTACAGAGGACGCAGTATTTT
CASSQSTSGTGLQRTQYF
>-|TRBV14|TRBJ2-3|-
TGTGCCAGCAGCCAATCTCTATTAGTCGGGGGAAATACGCAGTATTTT
CASSQSLLVGGNTQYF
>many|TRBV12-3/TRBV12-4|TRBJ2-1|-
TGTGCCAGCAGTTTAGTTCCGGGTGGTGAGCAGTTCTTC
CASSLVPGGEQFF
>-|TRBV20-1|TRBJ1-4|TRBD1
TGCAGTGCTAGAGGGCCTAAGGGACAGTCAAGACTGTTTTTT
CSARGPKGQSRLFF
>few|TRBV7-2|TRBJ1-2|TRBD1
TGTGCCAGCAGCCCAACGACAGGGGAGTATGGCTACACCTTC
CASSPTTGEYGYTF
>many|TRBV7-3|TRBJ1-5|-
TGTGCCAGCAGCTTAGGGGCGTTGCAGCCCCAGCATTTT
CASSLGALQPQHF
>few|TRBV28|TRBJ2-7|TRBD1
TGTGCCAGCGTACCCGGGACAGGGCCTGTCTACGAGCAGTACTTC
CASVPGTGPVYEQYF
>-|TRBV28|TRBJ2-1|-
TGTGCCAGCAGATCCTCGGGGGGCCTTTATGAGCAGTTCTTC
CASRSSGGLYEQFF
>-|TRBV6-1|TRBJ2-6|TRBD1
TGTGCCAGCAAGTGGGACAGGGGTCTTGGCTCTGGGGCCAACGTCCTGACTTTC
CASKWDRGLGSGANVLTF
>few|TRBV6-4|TRBJ2-1|TRBD2
TGTGCCAGCAGTGATCCGGGGGGGGAGCAGTTCTTC
CASSDPGGEQFF
>-|TRBV11-2|TRBJ2-7|TRBD2
TGTGCCAGCAGCTCCCGGGGTAGCGGGGGGCCCACTTACGAGCAGTACTTC
CASSSRGSGGPTYEQYF
>-|TRBV7-9|TRBJ1-4|TRBD1
TGTGCCAGCAGCGCAGGGGGTACTAATGAAAAACTGTTTTTT
CASSAGGTNEKLFF
>-|TRBV10-3|TRBJ2-3|-
TGTGCCACCTCGGACTCCTCCACAGATACGCAGTATTTT
CATSDSSTDTQYF
>-|TRBV7-2|TRBJ1-5|-
TGTGCCAGCACCCTATGGACTGGCGATCAGCCCCAGCATTTT
CASTLWTGDQPQHF
>-|TRBV30|TRBJ1-1|-
TGTGCCTGGAGTGTAATAGGGGACATGAACACTGAAGCTTTCTTT
CAWSVIGDMNTEAFF
>-|TRBV5-1|TRBJ2-3|TRBD2
TGCGCCAGCAGCATTGGGACTAGCGGGAGGGGCACAGATACGCAGTATTTT
CASSIGTSGRGTDTQYF
>few|TRBV7-2|TRBJ2-3|TRBD2
TGTGCCAGCAGCAATAGCGGGGGGTTCTCAGATACGCAGTATTTT
CASSNSGGFSDTQYF
>many|TRBV27|TRBJ1-1|-
TGTGCCAGCAGTAGACAGAACACTGAAGCTTTCTTT
CASSRQNTEAFF
>many|TRBV9|TRBJ2-7|TRBD1
TGTGCCAGCAGCCTAGGACAGGTATCCTACGAGCAGTACTTC
CASSLGQVSYEQYF
>few|TRBV20-1|TRBJ2-7|TRBD2
TGCAGTGCTAGGCTAGCGGGTAGGACCTACGAGCAGTACTTC
CSARLAGRTYEQYF
>many|TRBV20-1|TRBJ1-1|-
TGCAGTGCCGCCGATTTGGGGGCAAGTACTGAAGCTTTCTTT
CSAADLGASTEAFF
>many|TRBV11-2|TRBJ2-5|-
TGTGCCAGCAGCTTAGAATTGGGACAAGCTAAGGGGGGTATCCAGTACTTC
CASSLELGQAKGGIQYF
>-|TRBV21-1|TRBJ2-1|-
TGTGCCAGCAGCAATGGGGACAGAGGCTACAATGAGCAGTTCTTC
CASSNGDRGYNEQFF
>many|TRBV11-2|TRBJ2-2|-
TGTGCCAGCAGCTTAGGGCCAGGAGGGAGCTCCGCCGGGGAGCTGTTTTTT
CASSLGPGGSSAGELFF
>-|TRBV20-1|TRBJ2-7|TRBD2
TGCAGTGCTAGAGATTCGACTAGCGGGGGCCAGGAGCAGTACTTC
CSARDSTSGGQEQYF
>few|TRBV11-3|TRBJ2-2|-
TGTGCCAGCAGCCCCGGGGATAACACCGGGGAGCTGTTTTTT
CASSPGDNTGELFF
>few|TRBV24-1|TRBJ2-1|-
TGTGCCACCAGTGAGGCGGGACTTTCCAATGAGCAGTTCTTC
CATSEAGLSNEQFF
>few|TRBV29-1|TRBJ2-7|TRBD2
TGCAGCGTTGGTTACGGGCCAGGGACTAGCTTCGTCTACGAGCAGTACTTC
CSVGYGPGTSFVYEQYF
>few|TRBV24-1|TRBJ2-7|-
TGTGCCACCAGTGATGGGAGCTACGAGCAGTACTTC
CATSDGSYEQYF
>few|TRBV10-3|TRBJ2-1|TRBD1
TGTGCCATCAGTGAACAGGGGCCGTACAATGAGCAGTTCTTC
CAISEQGPYNEQFF
>few|TRBV6-1|TRBJ2-2|-
TGTGCCAGCGGAAAGGGGATCACCGGGGAGCTGTTTTTT
CASGKGITGELFF